Below, 29 T cell receptor beta chains from the same sample are listed, as sequenced in a study of T-cell reconstitution after alpha-beta-depleted transplantation in children. The library targeted TCRbeta and was prepared with unique molecular identifiers. TCRdb re-derived calls from the PCR reads in MiXCR, one entry per CDR3 protein. The sample lists hundreds of thousands of distinct CDR3 sequences, 13% occurring once. The starting material was PBMCs, obtained before TCRalphabeta/CD19-depleted stem cell transplant. Receptor source: a girl aged 2 to 10 with congenital amegakaryocytic thrombocytopenia, due to receive a stem cell transplant.

This chain connects TRBV20-1 to TRBJ2-1; 12 nucleotides match TRBD2. The V and J ends lost 1 base and 7 bases, in that order; junction bases with no gene match: 20. Germline lookup yields CDR1 DFQATT and CDR2 SNEGSKA (reference sequence). The CDR3 length is 20 residues. The CDR3 nucleotides read TGCAGTGCTAGAGGGGCCCCGGGGCGCCTGACTAGCGGGAGCTCGAATGAGCAGTTCTTC. Protein: CSARGAPGRLTSGSSNEQFF.

CDR3 amino acids: CSVSQSGASSYNEQFF. DNA of the CDR3: TGCAGTGTCAGTCAGTCGGGGGCGAGCTCCTACAATGAGCAGTTCTTC. The chain couples TRBV20-1 to TRBJ2-1; the D call may be TRBD1 or TRBD2 (6 bases each). Trimming cost V 7 bases and J 0 bases, with 19 bases left between them. The length of the CDR3 is 16 residues. Per germline, CDR1 DFQATT and CDR2 SNEGSKA (reference sequence).

The chain employs TRBV20-1 and TRBJ2-1; 10 nucleotides agree with TRBD2. The CDR3 is made up of 14 amino acids. The V gene end was trimmed by 3 bases and the J gene end by 9 bases; junction bases not matched to a gene: 8. The germline gives CDR1 DFQATT, CDR2 SNEGSKA (reference sequence). CDR3 coding DNA: TGCAGTGCTAGTCGGACTAGCGGAAACAGTGAGCAGTTCTTC. Translated: CSASRTSGNSEQFF.

This clonotype was recorded many times. This chain uses TRBV10-3 with TRBJ2-2, with 8 bases identical to TRBD2. V lost 10 bases to trimming and J lost 0 bases; unmatched junction nucleotides: 4. The germline CDR1 and CDR2 sequences are ENHRY and SYGVKD. The CDR3 totals 14 residues. CDR3 DNA: TGTGCCACTAAGCGGGAGTCGAACACCGGGGAGCTGTTTTTT. Translated: CATKRESNTGELFF.

This clonotype appeared many times. This chain uses TRBV5-1 with TRBJ2-7; TRBD1 agrees at 7 bases. The CDR3 is 15 residues long. The J segment lost 0 bases and the V segment lost 3 bases, leaving 6 bases of the junction unmatched. Germline-derived CDR1 and CDR2 are SGHRS and YFSETQ. CDR3 coding DNA: TGCGCCAGCAGCTCGGATGGACAGGTCTCCTACGAGCAGTACTTC. Protein: CASSSDGQVSYEQYF.

CDR3 amino acids: CASSTVNQGETQYF. The DNA of the CDR3 is TGTGCCAGCAGCACGGTAAACCAGGGGGAGACCCAGTACTTC. This chain links TRBV12-3 or TRBV12-4 with TRBJ2-5, with D possibly being TRBD1 (6 bases). V was shortened by 6 bases and J by 5 bases, with 16 bases between the two germline ends. The CDR3 totals 14 residues.

The CDR3 is CASSSEQAPSYEQYF. The CDR3 DNA sequence: TGTGCCAGCAGTTCCGAACAGGCCCCCTCCTACGAGCAGTACTTC. The chain carries TRBV6-5 and TRBJ2-7, with D possibly TRBD1 on 5 matching bases. This CDR3 has 15 residues. CDR1 MNHEY and CDR2 SVGAGI come from the germline V gene. With 4 bases removed from V and 0 bases from J, the gap between germline ends came to 13 bases.

This clonotype was seen more than once but under ten times. Here the CDR3 reads CSGQTSTDTQYF. The CDR3 region has the DNA TGCAGTGGGCAGACTAGCACAGATACGCAGTATTTT. V is TRBV20-1 and J is TRBJ2-3; D is uncertain. The V end was cut by 7 bases, the J end by 0 bases, with 8 bases between. The length of the CDR3 is 12 residues. Germline V gene lookup returns CDR1 DFQATT and CDR2 SNEGSKA (reference sequence).

This clonotype was observed many times. This chain uses TRBV5-1 with TRBJ2-7; 11 bases map to TRBD2. V lost 0 bases and J lost 6; bases outside the gene matches: 5. Germline CDR1 reads SGHRS; CDR2 reads YFSETQ. The CDR3 runs 15 residues. CDR3 DNA: TGCGCCAGCAGCTTGGAGGTACTAGCGGGAGTCGAGCAGTACTTC. It yields the protein CASSLEVLAGVEQYF.

This clonotype is a singleton in its sample. This sequence joins TRBV29-1 and TRBJ2-2; TRBD2 is a possible D gene (5 bases). Trimming cost V 4 bases and J 1 base, with 7 bases left between them. Germline assignment: CDR1 SQVTM and CDR2 ANQGSEA. The CDR3 has 13 residues. This chain's CDR3 is CSVVAWNTGELFF. CDR3 bases: TGCAGCGTTGTAGCGTGGAACACCGGGGAGCTGTTTTTT.

The rearrangement links TRBV20-1 to TRBJ2-7, with D unclear. V lost 0 bases, J lost 4 bases, and 13 bases lay in between. The germline gives CDR1 DFQATT, CDR2 SNEGSKA (reference sequence). CDR3 length: 14 residues. Here the CDR3 DNA reads TGCAGTGCTAGAGATCTGCAATGGGGATACGAGCAGTACTTC. Encoded protein: CSARDLQWGYEQYF.

The sample holds many counts of this clonotype. V usage is TRBV4-1 and J usage is TRBJ2-7; D unresolved. In germline, CDR1 is MGHRA, CDR2 YSYEKL. The CDR3 has 14 amino acids. V was trimmed by 1 base and J by 3 bases, leaving 10 bases between them. CDR3 protein: CASSQGVPDYEQYF. DNA of the CDR3: TGCGCCAGCAGCCAAGGAGTTCCAGACTACGAGCAGTACTTC.

V gene TRBV28 combines with J gene TRBJ2-5, with D hard to call. The germline V gene encodes CDR1 MDHEN and CDR2 SYDVKM. This CDR3 contains 11 residues. Trimming stripped 9 bases from V and 4 bases from J, with 9 bases between. This CDR3 reads CASQKVETQYF. CDR3 nucleotides: TGTGCCAGTCAAAAGGTAGAGACCCAGTACTTC.

This clonotype was observed a few times. The chain couples TRBV20-1 to TRBJ2-7; D perhaps matches TRBD1 (5 bases). Trimming removed 1 base from V and 3 bases from J, with 13 bases in between. The CDR3 totals 14 residues. Looked up from germline, CDR1 is DFQATT and CDR2 is SNEGSKA (reference sequence). The CDR3 DNA reads TGCAGTGCTAGAGTAAGGTCAGGGCACTACGAGCAGTACTTC. Amino acids: CSARVRSGHYEQYF.

This clonotype was counted many times. V is TRBV29-1 and J is TRBJ2-7; D might be TRBD1 (6 bases). Germline CDR1 SQVTM, CDR2 ANQGSEA. With 0 bases removed from V and 3 bases from J, the gap between germline ends came to 15 bases. The CDR3 sequence is 15 residues long. The CDR3 DNA is TGCAGCGTTGAAGATCCGACAGGTATCTACTACGAGCAGTACTTC. Encoded protein: CSVEDPTGIYYEQYF.

The genes are TRBV5-1 and TRBJ1-4; D possibly corresponds to TRBD1 (5 bases). Germline V gene lookup returns CDR1 SGHRS and CDR2 YFSETQ. The CDR3 consists of 16 residues. The V gene lost 3 bases and the J gene lost 0 bases, with 12 bases spanning the gap. This CDR3 is CASSSGPTTTNEKLFF. The CDR3 DNA reads TGCGCCAGCAGCTCGGGACCGACCACAACTAATGAAAAACTGTTTTTT.

The V call is TRBV4-1, the J call TRBJ2-3; 11 nucleotides match TRBD2. Trimming removed 3 bases from V and 2 bases from J; junction bases left unmatched: 1. The germline gives CDR1 MGHRA, CDR2 YSYEKL. This CDR3 is built from 15 residues. The CDR3 DNA is TGCGCCAGCAGCCAGACTAGCGGGGTCACAGATACGCAGTATTTT. Translated: CASSQTSGVTDTQYF.

Written as DNA, the CDR3 is TGTGCCAGCAGTTCGACCTCCAACACTCCGGGACAGATTTCTTTCGATGGCTACACCTTC. It codes for CASSSTSNTPGQISFDGYTF. The chain uses TRBV27 and TRBJ1-2, with TRBD1 identical over 7 bases. Germline V gene sequence: CDR1 MNHEY, CDR2 SMNVEV (reference sequence). The length of the CDR3 is 20 residues. With V trimmed by 4 bases and J by 6 bases, 26 bases remained unmatched.

This clonotype showed up many times. The rearrangement links TRBV7-2 to TRBJ2-5; D perhaps matches TRBD1 (6 bases). Germline V gene sequence: CDR1 SGHTA, CDR2 FQGNSA. Trimming removed 7 bases at V and 2 bases at J, with 14 bases between. CDR3 length equals 14 residues. The CDR3 loop is CASNYAGVQETQYF. The CDR3 DNA reads TGTGCCAGCAACTACGCAGGGGTACAAGAGACCCAGTACTTC.

This clonotype was seen only a few times. The chain joins TRBV5-1 to TRBJ2-6; D ambiguous. This CDR3 spans 18 amino acids. V lost 0 bases and J lost 3, with 16 bases in between. The germline V gene encodes CDR1 SGHRS and CDR2 YFSETQ. CDR3 coding DNA: TGCGCCAGCAGCTTGGACACAGAGGCAGCAGGTGGGGCCAACGTCCTGACTTTC. Translating gives CASSLDTEAAGGANVLTF.

The V gene is TRBV2, the J gene TRBJ2-7; 8 nucleotides agree with TRBD2. V trimming: 4 bases; J trimming: 3 bases; junction bases outside the gene matches: 8. The V gene's germline CDR1 is SNHLY and CDR2 FYNNEI. The CDR3 runs to 15 residues. CDR3 sequence reads: CASSASREGLYEQYF. In DNA, the CDR3 is TGTGCCAGCAGTGCCTCTCGGGAGGGCCTCTACGAGCAGTACTTC.

This clonotype was counted many times. CDR3 amino acids: CASSLAWAEGNEQFF. The DNA of the CDR3 is TGTGCCAGCAGCTTAGCATGGGCGGAGGGCAATGAGCAGTTCTTC. The V call is TRBV7-9, the J call TRBJ2-1, with D maybe TRBD2 (6 bases). The germline V and J ends were trimmed by 0 bases and 6 bases, with 12 bases remaining between them. Germline V gives CDR1 SEHNR, CDR2 FQNEAQ (reference sequence). CDR3 length: 15 residues.

The sample holds one count of this clonotype. This clone may be a read error of a much larger clone one base away. This chain uses TRBV20-1 with TRBJ2-5; D is unclear. The CDR3 covers 12 residues. V was shortened by 6 bases and J by 0 bases, with 8 bases between the two germline ends. Germline-derived CDR1 and CDR2 are DFQATT and SNEGSKA (reference sequence). The DNA of the CDR3 is TGCAGTGCCTTTTACAACCAAGAGACCCAGTACTTC. Its translation: CSAFYNQETQYF.

This clonotype was seen more than once but under ten times. Germline and junction disagree at one end, which may indicate a read error. The chain joins TRBV6-1 to TRBJ2-2, with 10 bases lining up with TRBD2. The V gene's germline CDR1 is MNHNS and CDR2 SASEGT. The CDR3 consists of 14 residues. As DNA, the CDR3 is TGTGCCGGCAGTCCGGGACTAGCGTCCGGGGAGCTGTTTTTT. This encodes CAGSPGLASGELFF.

The rearrangement links TRBV5-1 to TRBJ2-5; D assignment may be TRBD1 or TRBD2 (5 bases each). The CDR3 totals 16 residues. Germline V gene sequence: CDR1 SGHRS, CDR2 YFSETQ. Trimming pared 0 bases from V and 0 bases from J, leaving 12 bases between. The CDR3 protein is CASSLAGTKNQETQYF. As DNA, the CDR3 is TGCGCCAGCAGCTTGGCCGGGACCAAGAACCAAGAGACCCAGTACTTC.

This clonotype was observed many times. The chain uses TRBV20-1 and TRBJ2-1, with TRBD2 identical over 8 bases. Trimming took 4 bases from V and 9 from J; bases not matched to a gene: 14. In germline, CDR1 is DFQATT, CDR2 SNEGSKA (reference sequence). CDR3 length: 15 amino acids. The CDR3 nucleotides are TGCAGTGCTACTTCAGCGGGAGACTATTACGGTGAGCAGTTCTTC. This gives the protein CSATSAGDYYGEQFF.

The V gene is TRBV12-3 or TRBV12-4, the J gene TRBJ2-3, with 8 bases identical to TRBD2. The junction had 11 bases not matched to a gene; V was cut back by 3 bases and J by 6 bases. The CDR3 runs to 16 residues. The CDR3 nucleotides are TGTGCCAGCAGTTTTACAGCGGGAGTGGGAGGGGATACGCAGTATTTT. Translation: CASSFTAGVGGDTQYF.

With regard to this clonotype: The germline gene is not matched at one end of the junction; a read error may be the cause. The CDR3 sequence is CCARDFRDYTYTDIQYF. CDR3 DNA sequence: TGCTGTGCTAGAGATTTCAGGGACTATACGTATACGGACATTCAGTACTTC. The chain recombines TRBV20-1 with TRBJ2-4; 7 bases match TRBD2. The CDR3 runs to 17 residues. CDR1 is DFQATT and CDR2 is SNEGSKA in the germline V gene (reference sequence).

This rearrangement joins TRBV5-1 to TRBJ2-7; D is perhaps TRBD2 (5 bases). Germline V gene sequence: CDR1 SGHRS, CDR2 YFSETQ. This CDR3 spans 14 amino acids. V was trimmed by 5 bases and J by 3 bases, leaving 15 bases between them. DNA of the CDR3: TGCGCCAGCAGTTTAAGCGGAGTGGGCTACGAGCAGTACTTC. This codes for CASSLSGVGYEQYF.